This TCR beta chain was profiled in a study of cytomegalovirus exposure and HLA in healthy donors (dated by TCRdb to the late 2010s). Study-wide context: In an earlier analysis of 450 to 750 of the donors, 276 Gb of sequence data and 100 million or so unique TCR beta sequences from about 179 million T cells were reported. Donor age, sex, ethnicity and CMV serostatus were collected together with the repertoire data. Typing coverage differed by locus: A, B, C, DRB1 and DQB1 were typed in roughly 620-630 donors, DQA1 in 522, DPA1 in some 600, and DPB1 in 400 to 490. HLA typing included class I and class II loci at four-digit resolution. An earlier analysis of approximately 580 of the donors used high-throughput TCR beta sequencing to judge whether each TCR beta V gene segment behaved as functional or pseudogenic. Across 398 genotyped donors of the cohort, an average of roughly 200,000 unique TCR beta nucleotide sequences per donor were sequenced, and roughly 17% of those sequences were non-productive. Rather than using new phenotypic data, the later analysis identified candidate immune exposures from TCR beta sequences and from how often those sequences occurred across donors. A later genetic analysis took genome-wide SNP genotypes for 398 of the 666 donors and used that subset as a discovery cohort. A later analysis re-analyzed previously published TCR beta repertoires from approximately 670 donors and added high-resolution HLA genotyping to study TCR occurrence patterns. Among the roughly 400 genotyped donors, approximately 81% belonged to the genetic ancestry cluster associated with self-reported Caucasian donors. The study aimed to test whether signatures of past pathogen exposure could be identified by cataloging public T cell receptors. The study used immunosequencing to profile the T cell repertoires of 600 to 850 subjects and linked those repertoires to cytomegalovirus serostatus. Four or five DR-DQ haplotypes were handled as single units for association and clustering because linkage in the cohort was strong. An early release covering roughly 600 HLA-typed donors comprised approximately 290 gigabases of sequencing data and roughly 85 million unique TCR sequences. Along with the 666-subject first cohort, a separate validation cohort of roughly 110 different subjects was used. High-throughput TCR immunosequencing, statistical association of individual TCRs with disease status, and machine learning were combined to predict cytomegalovirus infection status. Every repertoire in the discovery cohort had been generated on one and the same sequencing platform.

A remark on this clone: Its antigen is currently not known. Per-nucleotide qualities are absent, and no much larger clonotype sits a single base away.

The germline V gene sets CDR1 to MNHEY and CDR2 to SVGAGI. V is clipped by 6 bases and J by 0 bases, and the sequence between their germline boundaries is 10 bases long. From the cysteine up to the phenylalanine, the CDR3 has a length of 14 residues. Here the CDR3 DNA is all that survives: 42 bases in frame from base 1. Library preparation used the immunoSEQ multiplex PCR assay. The multiplex PCR relied on a mix of 60 forward primers for TCR Vbeta segments and 13 reverse primers for TCR Jbeta segments. Amplification of the CDR3 region of rearranged TCR beta genes was performed with a multiplex PCR assay on genomic DNA. The Illumina HiSeq System was used to sequence the amplified TCR beta libraries as 87-base-pair reads. The source study handled its data this way. In a later analysis, around 80 million unique TCR beta chains were counted across the roughly 610 repertoires, and around 11 million of these chains were shared by at least two donors. Raw reads were error-corrected and collapsed into unique sequences with a nearest-neighbor algorithm that merged closely related sequences to remove PCR and sequencing errors. Alignment of CDR3 sequences to IMGT reference sequences was used to assign V, D and J gene segments. For a sequence to be retained, a match of at least six nucleotides was required to both a V gene segment and a J gene segment. Rearrangements were called productive when the CDR3 lacked stop codons and stayed in frame with V and J; all others were non-productive. Following IMGT convention, CDR3 was defined as the stretch from the second conserved V-encoded cysteine to the conserved J-encoded phenylalanine. In an earlier analysis of more than 550 of the donors, sequences lacking an unambiguous match to a single V gene segment were excluded. In an earlier analysis of almost 600 of the donors, a V segment was called functional when productive rearrangements were above 56.7%, and segregating when the standard deviation between donors exceeded 5%. To diagnose cytomegalovirus status from the catalog of TCR beta chain sequences, a statistical classification framework was built. In a later analysis, V and J genes were assigned by comparing TCR nucleotide sequences against IMGT/GENE-DB human TR gene sequences. In a later analysis, CDR3 sequences and most-parsimonious VDJ recombination scenarios were assigned using the TCRdist pipeline. In a later analysis, every TCR beta chain was defined by the combination of its CDR3 amino acid sequence and its V-gene family, and reads without a unique V-gene family were dropped. A later analysis removed 592 highly shared, low-generation-probability nucleotide sequences to deal with suspected cross-contamination and a sequencing artifact. In a later analysis, a clonal expansion index for each public chain was calculated from normalized within-repertoire ranks of inferred template counts. In a later analysis, generation probabilities were computed with a VDJ recombination model fitted to out-of-frame rearrangements, and the resulting probabilities were checked against IGoR. In a later analysis, hypergeometric tests were used to score TCR-TCR, TCR-HLA and TCR-CMV co-occurrence, with a repertoire-size bias correction applied to TCR pairs. False discovery rates were estimated in a later analysis by permuting HLA or CMV assignments 20 times. A later analysis grouped co-occurring TCRs with DBSCAN, adding TCRdist sequence similarity when clustering within HLA-allele-positive subsets. Repertoires with fewer than 30,000 or more than 120,000 public chains were left out of co-occurrence clustering, as were about 5 repertoires with anomalous nucleotide sharing. TCRdb stores this immuneACCESS table with in-frame sequences only. Part of the clones is absent; in the studies checked, under half of the shortfall reflects unresolved V genes, and no reason is known for the rest. Clonal size and the V and J genes are those of that table, whereas D and trimming came from the DNA. This sample is represented by 160,000 or so clones; roughly four fifths of them were singletons. The leading ten clones occupy about 4% of the sample.

In total, 666 healthy bone marrow donors made up the cohort. At the time of sampling, all cohort members were nominally healthy, though unrecorded immune exposures were likely present. The donor was CMV seropositive and belonged to the group of over 250 seropositive cohort members. A peripheral blood sample was collected from each donor, and TCR beta sequencing was performed on peripheral blood mononuclear cells. The Qiagen DNeasy Blood Extraction Kit was used to extract genomic DNA from the blood cell samples. The research as a whole found: A total of fewer than 200 TCR beta chains were listed by the study as associated with cytomegalovirus. When HLA alleles, especially DR and DQ, strongly co-occurred, TCR associations were difficult to assign to individual alleles. In a later analysis, several top co-occurrence clusters were reported to appear linked to parvovirus B19, influenza, CMV and Epstein-Barr virus. Specific HLA alleles were associated with 15,000 to 20,000 TCR beta sequences at a false discovery rate of 0.05 in a later analysis. According to a later analysis, most CMV-associated TCR beta chains appeared to be HLA-restricted, and the HLA associations seemed to be driven largely by CMV exposure. A cluster of highly shared sequence variants was judged likely to be a technical artifact of the sequencing pipeline. The 87-base-pair reads could not distinguish some IMGT-functional V segments, including TRBV6-2 and TRBV6-3, so those segments were excluded. In a later genetic analysis, fewer N-insertions in productive TCRs were reported among donors in an Asian-associated ancestry cluster than the 666-donor mean. The earlier analysis of approximately 590 of the donors excluded roughly 16 rarely observed V segments, including chromosome 9 orphons, because counts were too low. Linkage disequilibrium might explain the correlated functional status among segregating V segments, but an unknown experimental factor could not be ruled out. It was suggested by the authors that the approach could potentially be generalized to other disease states and immunological phenotypes. A further reported finding was that TCR beta sequences accurately predicted the HLA-A and HLA-B alleles for most subjects in the first cohort. Presence/absence analyses assumed roughly uniform sequencing depth across donors, an assumption that may not hold. While some public TCRs were present in many individuals, most TCR sequences turned up only very rarely across donors. The classifier was reported to diagnose cytomegalovirus status with high specificity and sensitivity in both the original cohort and the validation cohort. For the cohort, immune exposure information was limited to CMV serostatus. Only TCR beta chains were sequenced in this cohort, and the absence of alpha or paired-chain data limited detectable features. In a later analysis, HLA-associated TCR beta chains showed more clonal expansion and lower generation probabilities than non-associated chains that were equally common. A few of the identified cytomegalovirus-associated TCR beta chains were confirmed in vitro to be specific for cytomegalovirus antigens. In a later genetic analysis, a missense DCLRE1C variant was associated with V-gene and J-gene trimming of TCR beta chains, and the association was replicated in an independent cohort. In an earlier analysis of under 600 of the donors, most TCR beta V segments were observed in productive rearrangements about 90% or about 30% of the time, broadly matching IMGT annotations. According to a later analysis, TCR association rates differed among HLA loci, with DRB1 alleles showing the most associated TCRs and HLA-C alleles showing the fewest. HLA typing was unavailable for some donors at each locus, so association tests used only the typed subset.

The chain joins TRBV6-5 to TRBJ2-3; a tentative D call is TRBD2 (5 bases match). Material: PBMCs. This clonotype was sampled from a man between 45 and 60 years old in good health and CMV-seropositive. The nucleotides read TGTGCCAGCAGCTATGGACTGAGCACAGATACGCAGTATTTT. It encodes CASSYGLSTDTQYF.